One and the same sample provided the 4 T cell receptor beta chains below, sequenced in a study of cytomegalovirus exposure and HLA in healthy donors. A multiplex PCR was run with 60 Vbeta primers and 13 Jbeta primers. Repertoires were generated with immunoSEQ multiplex PCR, while TCRdb's copy carries only in-frame clones and drops some. This table holds about 170,000 clones. The sequenced material came from PBMCs. The receptors stem from a young woman in good health and CMV-seropositive.

This chain joins TRBV4-1 and TRBJ2-5; 8 positions agree with TRBD2. With the DNA end fitting TRBJ2-7 better, the J assignment may be wrong. The CDR3 loop spans 15 amino acids. Germline V gene data show CDR1 as MGHRA and CDR2 as YSYEKL. CDR3 nucleotides: TGCGCCAGCAGCCAAGCCCCGGGACTAGGCTACGAGCAGTACTTC. It specifies CASSQAPGLGYEQYF.

V and J are TRBV5-1 and TRBJ2-1; D is uncertain. This CDR3 spans 12 amino acids. Germline V CDR1 and CDR2: SGHRS, YFSETQ. The germline V and J ends were trimmed by 8 bases and 9 bases, with 15 bases remaining between them. The CDR3 region is CARNQVGPEQFF. In nucleotides, the CDR3 is TGCGCCAGAAACCAGGTCGGTCCTGAGCAGTTCTTC.

The chain's CDR3 is CASSTAGGWGYNEQFF. The CDR3 nucleotides read TGTGCCAGCAGCACAGCGGGAGGATGGGGATACAATGAGCAGTTCTTC. The chain links TRBV5-4 to TRBJ2-1, with TRBD2 matching 9 bases. CDR3 length equals 16 residues. The junction had 9 bases not matched to a gene; V was cut back by 4 bases and J by 4 bases. The germline V gene has CDR1 SGHNT and CDR2 YYREEE (reference sequence).

This sequence joins TRBV5-5 and TRBJ1-2; weak D call: TRBD1 (5 bases). Deletions cut 5 bases from V and 5 bases from J, with 16 bases between. This CDR3 has 14 residues. The germline gives CDR1 SGHKS, CDR2 YYEKEE (reference sequence). The CDR3 reads CASSLSSGQYGYTF. The CDR3 bases are TGTGCCAGCAGTCTCAGTTCAGGGCAGTATGGCTACACCTTC.